The 2 T cell receptor beta chains below come from one sample, sequenced in a study of blood T cell repertoires in COVID-19. The assay was immunoSEQ multiplex PCR, and TCRdb's table has in-frame clones only and misses some. The sample carries tens of thousands of clones, 70% to 90% recorded once. Sequenced sample: peripheral blood. Receptors were obtained from an elderly woman with COVID-19, enrolled during active disease.

The chain joins TRBV28 to TRBJ1-5; the D gene is possibly TRBD1 (6 bases). The CDR3 totals 15 residues. Germline V gives CDR1 MDHEN, CDR2 SYDVKM. Between the trimmed V and J ends, which lost 3 bases and 3 bases, there was a span of 12 bases. The CDR3 nucleotides read TGTGCCAGCAGTTTCTTACAGGGACCCAATCAGCCCCAGCATTTT. Encoded protein: CASSFLQGPNQPQHF.

This chain joins TRBV5-1 and TRBJ2-1, with D unresolved. The CDR3 contains 16 residues. The ends were cut back, 4 bases at V and 0 bases at J, with 14 bases in the middle. Germline CDR1 and CDR2: SGHRS and YFSETQ. The CDR3 region has the DNA TGCGCCAGCAGCCACACACCGGAGAGCTCCTACAATGAGCAGTTCTTC. Its translation: CASSHTPESSYNEQFF.